Presented here are 22 T cell receptor beta chains from one specimen sequenced in a study of CD8 T cells in ankylosing spondylitis. TCRdb independently ran MiXCR on the 5' RACE reads; one entry per CDR3 protein. The data contain around 130,000 distinct CDR3 sequences, roughly 13% of them singletons. The sample was blood, either unsorted or a sorted T cell fraction (not recorded which). The receptors derive from a female donor with ankylosing spondylitis or in good health (not recorded which).

The gene calls are TRBV20-1 and TRBJ2-1; TRBD1 aligns across 8 bases. Per the germline V gene, CDR1 is DFQATT and CDR2 is SNEGSKA (reference sequence). The CDR3 is made up of 15 amino acids. The V segment lost 2 bases and the J segment 10 bases; nucleotides outside the gene matches: 13. The CDR3 reads CSARPPGQGSREQFF. The DNA for the CDR3 is TGCAGTGCTAGACCTCCAGGACAGGGATCCCGAGAGCAGTTCTTC.

The V call is TRBV7-2, the J call TRBJ1-2, with D maybe TRBD1 (6 bases). V lost 1 base, J lost 0 bases, and 9 bases lay in between. Germline V CDR1 and CDR2: SGHTA, FQGNSA. The length of the CDR3 is 15 residues. The CDR3 region has the DNA TGTGCCAGCAGCTTAGAGGGGGGGCCTAACTATGGCTACACCTTC. This sequence encodes CASSLEGGPNYGYTF.

The chain has TRBV5-1 and TRBJ2-1; perhaps TRBD1 as D (6 bases). Trimming cost V 5 bases and J 8 bases, with 23 bases left between them. The CDR3 extends over 16 amino acids. Per germline, CDR1 SGHRS and CDR2 YFSETQ. The CDR3 here is CASRPVGAGGGDEQFF. The CDR3 DNA reads as TGCGCCAGCAGACCCGTGGGGGCTGGCGGTGGCGATGAGCAGTTCTTC.

This clonotype was detected a few times. This rearrangement joins TRBV27 to TRBJ2-1, with D maybe TRBD2 (5 bases). V lost 7 bases, J lost 8 bases, and 12 bases lay in between. The CDR3 spans 12 residues. Germline CDR1 is MNHEY and CDR2 is SMNVEV (reference sequence). DNA of the CDR3: TGTGCCAGCACCCCGGACGGGGATGAGCAGTTCTTC. Translating gives CASTPDGDEQFF.

The chain recombines TRBV12-2 with TRBJ2-5; the table's D gene call, TRBD1, was not cross checked with the DNA. TRBV12-2 is a known pseudogene. The CDR3 runs to 14 residues. For the CDR3, the DNA is TGTGCAAGTCGCCCATACAGGGGGCAGGAGACCCAGTACTTC. Translating it yields CASRPYRGQETQYF.

This clonotype has at least ten counts. The chain has TRBV2 and TRBJ2-3; 7 bases match TRBD2. Germline trimming cut 4 bases from V and 4 bases from J; bases unmatched to any gene: 11. Germline CDR1 reads SNHLY; CDR2 reads FYNNEI. The CDR3 has 16 residues. The DNA for the CDR3 is TGTGCCAGCAGTGCCGCCCCGGGAGGCGACGCAGATACGCAGTATTTT. Its translation: CASSAAPGGDADTQYF.

V usage is TRBV27 and J usage is TRBJ2-7, with 10 positions matching TRBD1. With V trimmed by 2 bases and J by 7 bases, 8 bases remained unmatched. CDR1 is MNHEY, CDR2 SMNVEV, per germline (reference sequence). The CDR3 has 15 residues. CDR3 residues: CASSLNYDRGREQYF. The DNA for the CDR3 is TGTGCCAGCAGTTTAAATTACGACAGGGGGCGGGAGCAGTACTTC.

The V call is TRBV19, the J call TRBJ2-2; 7 nucleotides line up with TRBD1. Germline loops: CDR1 LNHDA, CDR2 SQIVND (reference sequence). CDR3 size: 15 residues. V was clipped by 6 bases and J by 0 bases; unmatched bases: 4. The CDR3 spells CASRSGGTNTGELFF. CDR3 coding DNA: TGTGCCAGTAGATCAGGGGGAACGAACACCGGGGAGCTGTTTTTT.

In its sample, this clonotype was seen many times. The rearrangement links TRBV20-1 to TRBJ2-3; 7 bases align to TRBD1. J was trimmed by 2 bases and V by 6 bases; bases with no gene match: 5. This CDR3 has 13 amino acids. CDR1 and CDR2 from the germline V gene are DFQATT and SNEGSKA (reference sequence). In nucleotides, the CDR3 is TGCAGTGCCATGACAGGGTACACAGATACGCAGTATTTT. Its protein is CSAMTGYTDTQYF.

This clonotype showed up just a few times. The CDR3 spells CASSIGQGERDEQFF. In DNA form, the CDR3 reads TGTGCCAGTAGTATAGGACAGGGTGAGCGGGATGAGCAGTTCTTC. The chain employs TRBV19 and TRBJ2-1; a possible D gene is TRBD1 (7 bases). Germline-derived CDR1 and CDR2 are LNHDA and SQIVND (reference sequence). Trimming removed 1 base at V and 8 bases at J, with 15 bases between. The CDR3 sequence is 15 residues long.

The rearrangement joins TRBV7-8 to TRBJ2-1; tentative D call: TRBD1 (6 bases). The CDR3 sequence is 15 residues long. Germline CDR1 is SGHVS and CDR2 is FQNEAQ. Trimming left V 1 base short and J 8 bases short, with 15 bases between. In nucleotides, the CDR3 is TGTGCCAGCAGCTTAGGCAGGGGTAACGTATATGAGCAGTTCTTC. It encodes CASSLGRGNVYEQFF.

There are many counts of this clonotype. The rearrangement joins TRBV7-9 to TRBJ1-1; 8 nucleotides agree with TRBD1. The CDR3 is 13 amino acids. V lost 4 bases, J lost 4 bases, and 2 bases stayed unmatched. CDR1 is SEHNR, CDR2 FQNEAQ, per germline (reference sequence). CDR3 region: CASSSGQGTEAFF. CDR3 in DNA: TGTGCCAGCAGCTCCGGACAGGGCACTGAAGCTTTCTTT.

This clonotype was recorded once. It may be a read error: a sequence one base away is much more abundant. The CDR3 region is CAIRADGTDTQYF. Written as DNA, the CDR3 is TGTGCCATCAGGGCCGACGGAACAGATACGCAGTATTTT. V is TRBV6-1 and J is TRBJ2-3; tentatively, D is TRBD1 (5 bases). The V and J ends lost 10 bases and 3 bases respectively, with 14 bases between them. This CDR3 has 13 amino acids. Germline CDR1 is MNHNS and CDR2 is SASEGT.

This clonotype occurred a few times. The J gene is TRBJ2-1, the V gene TRBV6-5, with D tentatively TRBD2 (5 bases). Germline V CDR1 and CDR2: MNHEY, SVGAGI. The germline V and J ends were trimmed by 4 bases and 0 bases, with 13 bases remaining between them. The CDR3 is made up of 16 amino acids. The CDR3 spells CASSSTRLDSYNEQFF. As DNA, the CDR3 is TGTGCCAGCAGTTCCACTAGACTTGACTCCTACAATGAGCAGTTCTTC.

This clonotype has at least ten counts. V usage is TRBV28 and J usage is TRBJ1-4, with 11 bases aligning to TRBD1. Germline-derived CDR1 and CDR2 are MDHEN and SYDVKM. J was trimmed by 10 bases and V by 7 bases; bases with no gene match: 11. This CDR3 spans 15 amino acids. The CDR3 loop is CASIRGTGTGGKLFF. The CDR3 nucleotides are TGTGCCAGCATCCGAGGGACCGGGACAGGGGGAAAACTGTTTTTT.

This clonotype appeared many times. The CDR3 is CASSLLSAGANVLTF. CDR3 nucleotides: TGTGCCAGCAGCTTACTAAGTGCTGGGGCCAACGTCCTGACTTTC. This sequence joins TRBV7-6 and TRBJ2-6; D is undetermined. CDR3 length: 15 residues. Per germline, CDR1 SGHVS and CDR2 FNYEAQ. V lost 2 bases and J lost 2, with 7 bases in between. Drawing the rest from reference TRBV7-6 and TRBJ2-6, the complete variable domain is GAGVSQSPRYKVTKRGQDVALRCDPISGHVSLYWYRQALGQGPEFLTYFNYEAQQDKSGLPNDRFSAERPEGSISTLTIQRTEQRDSAMYRCASSLLSAGANVLTFGAGSRLTVL.

A note on this clonotype: This may arise from a read error, as a much more abundant clone is one base away. V gene TRBV29-1 combines with J gene TRBJ2-6, with D possibly matching TRBD1 (5 bases). The CDR3 is 16 amino acids. In germline, CDR1 is SQVTM, CDR2 ANQGSEA. This CDR3 reads CSVGRYEPSGANGLTF. The CDR3 DNA reads as TGCAGCGTAGGTCGGTATGAGCCCTCTGGGGCCAACGGCCTGACTTTC.

This clonotype was counted a few times. The V call is TRBV4-2, the J call TRBJ2-2; TRBD2 might be the D (5 bases). The CDR3 length is 16 residues. From germline, CDR1 is LGHNA and CDR2 YNFKEQ. The ends were cut back, 0 bases at V and 3 bases at J, with 11 bases in the middle. The CDR3 region has the DNA TGTGCCAGCAGCCAAGAATCGGCTAGCTACACCGGGGAGCTGTTTTTT. Translated: CASSQESASYTGELFF.

This clonotype came up many times. The chain uses TRBV10-3 and TRBJ2-3, with D possibly TRBD2 on 6 matching bases. The CDR3 totals 12 residues. The germline V and J ends were trimmed by 8 bases and 3 bases, with 9 bases remaining between them. The V gene's germline CDR1 is ENHRY and CDR2 SYGVKD. CDR3 in DNA: TGTGCCATCGCGGAGGGGACAGATACGCAGTATTTT. Translated: CAIAEGTDTQYF.

This clonotype has a count of ten or more. The V gene is TRBV10-3, the J gene TRBJ2-1; 9 positions match TRBD1. This CDR3 comprises 17 residues. Germline-derived CDR1 and CDR2 are ENHRY and SYGVKD. After removal of 5 bases from V and 3 bases from J, the junction contained 11 bases not matched to a gene. CDR3 DNA: TGTGCCATCAGTCGGTCGGGGGTGGGACAGGGCTACAATGAGCAGTTCTTC. It specifies CAISRSGVGQGYNEQFF.

The rearrangement links TRBV6-5 to TRBJ2-2, with TRBD2 matching 12 bases. The junction had 13 bases not matched to a gene; V was cut back by 4 bases and J by 10 bases. Germline V gives CDR1 MNHEY, CDR2 SVGAGI. This CDR3 spans 17 amino acids. The CDR3 region has the DNA TGTGCCAGCAGTTGGTCTAGCGGGAGGGCCGAGGCCGAGGAGCTGTTTTTT. Translating it yields CASSWSSGRAEAEELFF.

This clonotype was detected a few times. CDR3 sequence reads: CASSLDSSGELFF. The CDR3 nucleotides read TGCGCCAGCAGCTTGGATAGCTCCGGGGAGCTGTTTTTT. The chain combines TRBV5-1 with TRBJ2-2; no firm D call. Germline CDR1 is SGHRS and CDR2 is YFSETQ. V dropped 0 bases and J dropped 6 bases, with 6 bases sitting between them. CDR3 size: 13 residues.